This T cell receptor (beta chain) was found in a study of shared clonotypes between healthy human individuals. This CDR3 contains 14 residues. V shed 4 bases and J 8 bases; nucleotides not matched to a gene: 7. Per the germline V gene, CDR1 is SGHNT and CDR2 is YYREEE (reference sequence). Only CD45RO-negative cells positively selected for CCR7 counted as naive CD8 cells, so terminally differentiated effector memory CD45RA+ cells were excluded. Clones were sequenced by immunoSEQ multiplex PCR, and TCRdb holds only the in-frame ones, with some missing. The sample records roughly 2.1 million clones, about 93% being singletons. This clone was detected once.

Source material: naive CD8+ T cells from PBMCs. This receptor was identified in a man aged 18 to 35 in good health. Some clones in this sample may be carry-over from other donors' samples. The chain employs TRBV5-4 and TRBJ2-1; the match to TRBD2 covers 9 bases. The CDR3 sequence: CASSPGLAIHEQFF. In DNA, the CDR3 is TGTGCCAGCAGCCCGGGACTAGCTATCCATGAGCAGTTCTTC.